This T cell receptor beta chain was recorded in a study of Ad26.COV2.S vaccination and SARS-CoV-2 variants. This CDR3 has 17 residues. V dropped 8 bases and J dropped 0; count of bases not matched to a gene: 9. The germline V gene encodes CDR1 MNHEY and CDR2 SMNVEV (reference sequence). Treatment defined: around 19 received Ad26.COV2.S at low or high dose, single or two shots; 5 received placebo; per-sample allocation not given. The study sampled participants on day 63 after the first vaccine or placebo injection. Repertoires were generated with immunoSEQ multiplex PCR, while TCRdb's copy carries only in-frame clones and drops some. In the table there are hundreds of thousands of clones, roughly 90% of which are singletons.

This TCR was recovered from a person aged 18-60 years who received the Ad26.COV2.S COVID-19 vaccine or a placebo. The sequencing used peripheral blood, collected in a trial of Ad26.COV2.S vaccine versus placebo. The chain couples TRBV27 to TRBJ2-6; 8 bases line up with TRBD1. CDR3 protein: CASAEGQDISGANVLTF. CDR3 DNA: TGTGCCAGCGCCGAGGGACAGGACATCTCTGGGGCCAACGTCCTGACTTTC.